The next 23 T cell receptor beta chains were all read from a single sample in a study of vaccination and CD4 T cells after COVID-19. The time point: late sampling 161 to 241 days after vaccination in three convalescent patients. One entry per CDR3 protein, called by TCRdb with MiXCR from the PCR reads. The sample records just under 30,000 distinct CDR3 sequences, around 49% being singletons. Specimen: CD4+ T cells from blood, collected about 7 months after SARS-CoV-2 vaccination. Receptors originate from a human donor who had recovered from COVID-19.

The V and J genes are TRBV15 and TRBJ1-2; D is perhaps TRBD1 (5 bases). V was clipped by 3 bases and J by 6 bases, with 8 bases between them. The germline CDR1 and CDR2 sequences are LNHNV and YYDKDF (reference sequence). The CDR3 covers 12 residues. The CDR3 loop reads CATSRTEHGYTF. For the CDR3, the DNA is TGTGCCACCAGCAGGACAGAACATGGCTACACCTTC.

This chain links TRBV7-3 with TRBJ2-3; TRBD1 or TRBD2 may be the D gene (6 bases each). Trimming shortened V by 0 bases and J by 3 bases, and 13 bases separated the two germline ends. CDR3 length: 16 amino acids. Per the germline V gene, CDR1 is SGHTA and CDR2 is FQGTGA. The CDR3 sequence is CASSLTGGSPTDTQYF. The CDR3 DNA reads as TGTGCCAGCAGCTTAACCGGGGGCAGCCCAACAGATACGCAGTATTTT.

This clonotype appeared a few times. J is TRBJ2-2 and V is TRBV7-3, with a weak D call TRBD2 (5 bases). Trimming left V 9 bases short and J 4 bases short, with 12 bases between. The CDR3 has 13 residues. The germline CDR1 and CDR2 sequences are SGHTA and FQGTGA. The CDR3 protein is CASTVGSTGELFF. The CDR3 nucleotides read TGTGCCAGTACGGTAGGGAGCACCGGGGAGCTGTTTTTT.

To note about this clonotype: The junction and the germline gene differ at one end; a read error may be behind it. V gene TRBV20-1 combines with J gene TRBJ2-3, with TRBD2 identical over 9 bases. The CDR3 runs 14 residues. Germline loops: CDR1 DFQATT, CDR2 SNEGSKA (reference sequence). CDR3 DNA: TGCAGTGCTAGAAGAGGGACTAGCACAGATATGCAGTATTTT. This encodes CSARRGTSTDMQYF.

The chain has TRBV6-5 and TRBJ2-7; no firm D call. V was clipped by 2 bases and J by 0 bases, with 11 bases between them. The CDR3 is 15 residues long. CDR1 and CDR2 (germline): MNHEY, SVGAGI. The CDR3 spells CASSYRLTSSYEQYF. The CDR3 DNA follows: TGTGCCAGCAGTTACCGGTTGACGAGCTCCTACGAGCAGTACTTC.

The chain recombines TRBV20-1 with TRBJ1-1; no clear D gene. CDR1 and CDR2 (germline): DFQATT, SNEGSKA (reference sequence). V dropped 6 bases and J dropped 6 bases, with 20 bases sitting between them. The CDR3 contains 14 residues. The DNA of the CDR3 is TGCAGTGCCACGGGCAGTATCCTCGAGGCTGAAGCTTTCTTT. It encodes CSATGSILEAEAFF.

V is TRBV28 and J is TRBJ2-1; 16 positions match TRBD2. The germline gives CDR1 MDHEN, CDR2 SYDVKM. The CDR3 covers 19 residues. Losses at the gene ends were 5 bases for V and 13 bases for J; bases not matched to a gene: 20. CDR3 protein: CASSVPGTSGRVLVSSQFF. CDR3 DNA: TGTGCCAGCAGTGTGCCCGGGACTAGCGGGAGGGTTTTGGTTAGTTCCCAGTTCTTC.

The V gene is TRBV7-2, the J gene TRBJ2-7; D may be TRBD1 (6 bases). Germline V lookup: CDR1 SGHTA, CDR2 FQGNSA. This CDR3 region has 11 residues. With 5 bases removed from V and 6 bases from J, the gap between germline ends came to 8 bases. The CDR3 region is CASSPGAEQYF. In DNA form, the CDR3 reads TGTGCCAGCAGCCCAGGGGCCGAGCAGTACTTC.

The chain carries TRBV7-3 and TRBJ2-3; D might be TRBD1 (5 bases). Deletions cut 2 bases from V and 2 bases from J, with 5 bases between. Germline V gene data show CDR1 as SGHTA and CDR2 as FQGTGA. The CDR3 is 13 residues long. CDR3 coding DNA: TGTGCCAGCAGCTTAGGGGCCACAGATACGCAGTATTTT. Its protein product is CASSLGATDTQYF. The complete variable domain, with remaining parts taken from reference TRBV7-3 and TRBJ2-3, reads GAGVSQTPSNKVTEKGKYVELRCDPISGHTALYWYRQSLGQGPEFLIYFQGTGAADDSGLPNDRFFAVRPEGSVSTLKIQRTERGDSAVYLCASSLGATDTQYFGPGTRLTVL.

There are a few counts of this clonotype. This chain links TRBV6-5 with TRBJ2-3; D call uncertain. There are 12 residues in the CDR3. Germline values: CDR1 MNHEY, CDR2 SVGAGI. The V and J ends lost 4 bases and 9 bases respectively, with 11 bases between them. The CDR3 coding sequence is TGTGCCAGCAGTTCGGTCGATAGCACGCAGTATTTT. Amino acid sequence: CASSSVDSTQYF.

The chain links TRBV20-1 to TRBJ2-3; 12 bases match TRBD1. The CDR3 is 15 residues long. After removal of 5 bases from V and 3 bases from J, the junction contained 6 bases not matched to a gene. Germline loops: CDR1 DFQATT, CDR2 SNEGSKA (reference sequence). The chain's CDR3 is CSAVGQGAWTDTQYF. The CDR3 DNA is TGCAGTGCTGTGGGACAGGGGGCTTGGACAGATACGCAGTATTTT.

V usage is TRBV6-2 or TRBV6-3 and J usage is TRBJ2-1, with D possibly TRBD2 on 5 matching bases. Per germline, CDR1 MNHEY and CDR2 SVGEGT. V was shortened by 2 bases and J by 4 bases, with 15 bases between the two germline ends. The CDR3 is made up of 16 amino acids. The CDR3 nucleotides are TGTGCCAGCAGTTACGGCGCTAGCCCGAAATACAATGAGCAGTTCTTC. Its protein product is CASSYGASPKYNEQFF.

V gene TRBV6-1 combines with J gene TRBJ1-5; D may be TRBD1 (5 bases). The germline CDR1 and CDR2 sequences are MNHNS and SASEGT. CDR3 length: 13 residues. The ends were cut back, 8 bases at V and 5 bases at J, with 13 bases in the middle. The CDR3 nucleotides are TGTGCCAGCTCCCGGGGGAATGATCAGCCCCAGCATTTT. This encodes CASSRGNDQPQHF.

This rearrangement joins TRBV12-3 or TRBV12-4 to TRBJ1-2, with no clear D. The CDR3 runs to 12 residues. V lost 5 bases and J lost 8, with 12 bases in between. DNA of the CDR3: TGTGCCAGCAGTAGTCCCGAACGAGGCTACACCTTC. It codes for CASSSPERGYTF.

The rearrangement uses TRBV27 and TRBJ2-5, with D possibly being TRBD2 (6 bases). CDR3 size: 15 residues. Germline V gene sequence: CDR1 MNHEY, CDR2 SMNVEV (reference sequence). The germline V and J ends were trimmed by 3 bases and 7 bases, with 18 bases remaining between them. The CDR3 DNA follows: TGTGCCAGCAGTTTCTCCTTCTTGGAGGGTAGGACCCAGTACTTC. Amino acids: CASSFSFLEGRTQYF.

This sequence joins TRBV20-1 and TRBJ2-3, with D possibly TRBD2 on 6 matching bases. Germline V gives CDR1 DFQATT, CDR2 SNEGSKA (reference sequence). V shed 5 bases and J shed 2 bases, with 20 bases lying between them. CDR3 length: 16 residues. CDR3 sequence: CSAGGEISGPTDTQYF. The CDR3 DNA is TGCAGTGCTGGTGGAGAAATTAGCGGTCCCACAGATACGCAGTATTTT.

The CDR3 here is CSAREPTDTQYF. The CDR3 DNA follows: TGCAGTGCCAGGGAACCCACAGATACGCAGTATTTT. The chain joins TRBV20-1 to TRBJ2-3, with a tentative D call TRBD1 (5 bases). The germline V gene encodes CDR1 DFQATT and CDR2 SNEGSKA (reference sequence). The CDR3 loop spans 12 amino acids. V gave up 6 bases and J gave up 2 bases, with 9 bases separating them.

V gene TRBV7-9 combines with J gene TRBJ1-2; D might be TRBD1 (5 bases). The germline CDR1 and CDR2 sequences are SEHNR and FQNEAQ (reference sequence). The CDR3 totals 14 residues. Trimming shortened V by 0 bases and J by 5 bases, and 10 bases separated the two germline ends. This CDR3 reads CASSLARGVYGYTF. The CDR3 DNA sequence: TGTGCCAGCAGCTTAGCGCGAGGGGTGTATGGCTACACCTTC.

The chain combines TRBV7-9 with TRBJ2-7; D gene ambiguous. Germline V gene lookup returns CDR1 SEHNR and CDR2 FQNEAQ (reference sequence). The length of the CDR3 is 12 residues. V shed 5 bases and J shed 3 bases, with 8 bases lying between them. The CDR3 DNA reads TGTGCCAGCAGCAAAGGAGTCTACGAGCAGTACTTC. Its protein product is CASSKGVYEQYF.

The table lists this clonotype with a few counts. The J gene is TRBJ2-5, the V gene TRBV20-1; D may be TRBD2 (5 bases). Trimming pared 6 bases from V and 7 bases from J, leaving 18 bases between. Germline CDR1 reads DFQATT; CDR2 reads SNEGSKA (reference sequence). The CDR3 has 13 amino acids. The CDR3 nucleotides read TGCAGTGCCGACGTTCGGGCGGGCGGGACCCAGTACTTC. Protein: CSADVRAGGTQYF.

The chain recombines TRBV28 with TRBJ2-2; tentative D call: TRBD1 (5 bases). The CDR3 runs to 12 residues. Germline V gene sequence: CDR1 MDHEN, CDR2 SYDVKM. The V gene lost 9 bases and the J gene lost 1 base, with 6 bases spanning the gap. The CDR3: CASDRNTGELFF. In nucleotides, the CDR3 is TGTGCCAGTGACAGGAACACCGGGGAGCTGTTTTTT.

The V call is TRBV6-5, the J call TRBJ2-7, with D possibly being TRBD1 (6 bases). The CDR3 contains 14 residues. The ends were cut back, 1 base at V and 3 bases at J, with 10 bases in the middle. Germline CDR1 reads MNHEY; CDR2 reads SVGAGI. The CDR3: CASSYLDRYYEQYF. CDR3 DNA sequence: TGTGCCAGCAGTTACTTGGACAGATACTACGAGCAGTACTTC.

The chain is built from TRBV20-1 and TRBJ2-6, with D tentatively TRBD2 (6 bases). The length of the CDR3 is 17 residues. Germline CDR1 is DFQATT and CDR2 is SNEGSKA (reference sequence). V was shortened by 0 bases and J by 0 bases, with 12 bases between the two germline ends. CDR3 sequence (DNA): TGCAGTGCTAGAGATCAGGGTAGCGGCTCTGGGGCCAACGTCCTGACTTTC. Translating gives CSARDQGSGSGANVLTF.